This T cell receptor beta chain is from a study of somatic mutations in cytotoxic T cells in rheumatoid arthritis. Points from the study as a whole: Antigen targets of the expanded CD8+ clones remained unidentified. Between rheumatoid arthritis patients and age-matched healthy controls, CD8+ T-cell clonality showed no significant difference. The top CD8+ clone topped 20% of CD8+ cells in about an eighth of the roughly 60 patients.

CD4+ cells and CD8+ cells were each obtained through positive magnetic bead selection, and their purity was assessed by flow cytometry. Sequencing used immunoSEQ multiplex PCR; TCRdb keeps in-frame clones, though not all of them. The data show just over 30,000 clones, approximately 78% seen once. In the case of this clone: Its specificity is unknown.

This clonotype was sampled from an adult with rheumatoid arthritis. The sequenced material came from CD8+ T cells sorted from blood.

The CDR3: CASSQEGDPPHPYNEQFF. CDR3 nucleotide sequence: TGCGCCAGCAGCCAAGAGGGGGACCCCCCTCATCCCTACAATGAGCAGTTCTTC. The chain links TRBV4-3 to TRBJ2-1; D assignment may be TRBD1 or TRBD2 (5 bases each). Germline V gene sequence: CDR1 LGHNA, CDR2 YSLEER. V was clipped by 0 bases and J by 2 bases, with 17 bases between them. This CDR3 has 18 amino acids.